This T cell receptor beta chain originates from a study of post-analysis software for immune sequencing data. Whole-study results and caveats: There was significantly lower normalized Chao1 diversity in multiple sclerosis patients than in controls. Under the F measure, samples that were prepared in one batch clustered strongly together.

Unique molecular identifiers tagged the TCR beta cDNA libraries. Each CDR3 protein is one row after TCRdb ran MiXCR on the PCR reads. The repertoire holds roughly 670,000 distinct CDR3 sequences, with approximately 59% as singletons. Only a few counts were recorded for this clonotype. Its antigen is undetermined. Specimen: blood. This TCR derives from a girl aged 2-10 years with multiple sclerosis.

This CDR3 reads CASTTAAKLAGGQGSTDTQYF. CDR3 DNA: TGTGCCAGCACCACCGCCGCGAAACTAGCGGGGGGGCAAGGATCAACAGATACGCAGTATTTT. The rearrangement links TRBV6-2 or TRBV6-3 to TRBJ2-3; 13 positions agree with TRBD2. This CDR3 region has 21 residues. Germline V gives CDR1 MNHEY, CDR2 SVGEGT. Trimming removed 7 bases from V and 3 bases from J; junction bases left unmatched: 22.